The 15 T cell receptor beta chains listed next were all sequenced from one sample in a study of multiple sclerosis patients with progressive multifocal leukoencephalopathy. As to time point: time of PML onset. Clones were read by immunoSEQ multiplex PCR, and TCRdb kept only the in-frame ones, dropping some. In the table there are about 30,000 clones, approximately 85% of which are singletons. Sequenced material: PBMCs, taken from a patient treated with natalizumab. The receptor set was obtained from a woman between 25 and 40 years old with progressive multifocal leukoencephalopathy.

This clone was recorded only once. The chain links TRBV6-1 to TRBJ1-6, with 7 bases that match TRBD1. The CDR3 has 13 residues. After removal of 7 bases from V and 10 bases from J, the junction contained 7 bases not matched to a gene. CDR1 MNHNS and CDR2 SASEGT come from the germline V gene. Here the CDR3 DNA reads TGTGCCAGCAAAGAGACAGGGACGTCACCCCTCCACTTT. As protein: CASKETGTSPLHF.

CDR3 sequence: CASGGTSRTGTQYF. Here the CDR3 DNA reads TGTGCTAGTGGTGGGACTAGCCGAACGGGGACCCAGTACTTC. This sequence joins TRBV12-5 and TRBJ2-5; 9 bases align to TRBD2. Trimming took 5 bases from V and 7 from J; bases not matched to a gene: 8. The CDR3 runs 14 residues. The germline CDR1 and CDR2 sequences are LGHNT and FRNRAP.

As regards this clone: This same CDR3 is encoded by further DNA sequences in the sample. The chain employs TRBV7-2 and TRBJ1-1, with no clear D. Germline V gene lookup returns CDR1 SGHTA and CDR2 FQGNSA. The CDR3 length is 13 residues. The V gene lost 1 base and the J gene lost 2 bases, with 5 bases spanning the gap. The CDR3 DNA follows: TGTGCCAGCAGCTTAGTGGTTAACACTGAAGCTTTCTTT. It translates to CASSLVVNTEAFF.

This clone was seen only once. The V call is TRBV9, the J call TRBJ2-7; D is perhaps TRBD1 or TRBD2 (5 bases each). This CDR3 spans 12 amino acids. The V gene's germline CDR1 is SGDLS and CDR2 YYNGEE. Between the trimmed V and J ends, which lost 5 bases and 7 bases, there was a span of 13 bases. Written as DNA, the CDR3 is TGTGCCAGCAGTCCCCTCTGGGGGGAGCAGTACTTC. It is translated as CASSPLWGEQYF.

This chain links TRBV5-1 with TRBJ1-6; D may be TRBD1 (5 bases). With 0 bases removed from V and 10 bases from J, the gap between germline ends came to 14 bases. Germline-derived CDR1 and CDR2 are SGHRS and YFSETQ. The CDR3 is 15 residues long. The CDR3 reads CASSLERGLRSPLHF. The CDR3 DNA is TGCGCCAGCAGCTTGGAAAGGGGCCTTCGCTCACCCCTCCACTTT.

This rearrangement joins TRBV5-4 to TRBJ1-4; D ambiguous. V lost 1 base, J lost 0 bases, and 10 bases lay in between. From germline, CDR1 is SGHNT and CDR2 YYREEE (reference sequence). CDR3 length: 16 residues. CDR3 nucleotide sequence: TGTGCCAGCAGCTTGCTGCCGGGAGCAACTAATGAAAAACTGTTTTTT. Its protein is CASSLLPGATNEKLFF.

The chain has TRBV30 and TRBJ1-3, with D unresolved. Germline CDR1 is GTSNPN and CDR2 is SVGIG (reference sequence). V was cut by 0 bases and J by 0 bases, with 9 bases left in between. The CDR3 has 15 amino acids. CDR3 amino acids: CAWSVQMDSGNTIYF. DNA for the CDR3: TGTGCCTGGAGTGTACAAATGGACTCTGGAAACACCATATATTTT.

Remarks on this clone: This sequence is one base from a far larger clone and is likely a read error. J is TRBJ2-6 and V is TRBV7-9, with TRBD2 matching over 11 bases. In germline, CDR1 is SEHNR, CDR2 FQNEAQ (reference sequence). V lost 5 bases, J lost 3 bases, and 12 bases stayed unmatched. The CDR3 length is 19 residues. CDR3 protein: CASSVDSGGAYRGANVLTF. CDR3 nucleotides: TGTGCCAGCAGCGTCGATAGCGGGGGGGCCTATCGTGGGGCCAACGTCCTGACTTTC.

This chain connects TRBV7-2 to TRBJ1-3; the D is unclear. CDR3 length: 16 residues. V was trimmed by 0 bases and J by 0 bases, leaving 9 bases between them. Germline loops: CDR1 SGHTA, CDR2 FQGNSA. The CDR3 protein is CASSLARPNSGNTIYF. The CDR3 coding sequence is TGTGCCAGCAGCTTAGCTCGACCGAACTCTGGAAACACCATATATTTT.

This chain links TRBV6-8 with TRBJ1-1; possibly TRBD1 for D (6 bases). Trimming stripped 3 bases from V and 0 bases from J, with 11 bases between. Germline CDR1 is MNHGY and CDR2 is SAAAGT. The CDR3 is 15 residues long. CDR3 region: CASSYRGGMNTEAFF. CDR3 DNA: TGTGCCAGCAGTTATAGAGGGGGAATGAACACTGAAGCTTTCTTT.

The rearrangement joins TRBV6-5 to TRBJ1-2; D possibly corresponds to TRBD1 (6 bases). CDR1 and CDR2 from the germline V gene are MNHEY and SVGAGI. Trimming shortened V by 6 bases and J by 8 bases, and 16 bases separated the two germline ends. The CDR3 runs to 13 residues. CDR3 region: CASSKTQGWGYTF. The CDR3 DNA follows: TGTGCCAGCAGCAAAACACAGGGCTGGGGCTACACCTTC.

The V call is TRBV6-4, the J call TRBJ2-1; TRBD2 is a possible D gene (5 bases). Germline CDR1 reads MRHNA; CDR2 reads SNTAGT. The V end was cut by 0 bases, the J end by 1 base, with 10 bases between. CDR3 size: 16 residues. CDR3 sequence reads: CASSDSTTKSYNEQFF. CDR3 coding DNA: TGTGCCAGCAGTGACTCGACTACAAAATCCTACAATGAGCAGTTCTTC.

The V gene is TRBV7-2, the J gene TRBJ2-2; TRBD2 matches 13 bases. The CDR3 consists of 16 residues. The V gene end was trimmed by 5 bases and the J gene end by 8 bases; junction bases not matched to a gene: 8. Germline assignment: CDR1 SGHTA and CDR2 FQGNSA. The CDR3 spells CASSPRTSGGSGELFF. The CDR3 bases are TGTGCCAGCAGCCCTCGGACTAGCGGGGGTTCGGGGGAGCTGTTTTTT.

This clone was counted between two and nine times. Other DNA sequences from this sample encode an identical CDR3 as well. CDR3 nucleotides: TGTGCCAGTAGTAATACGGCGTCCTACAATGAGCAGTTCTTC. It is translated as CASSNTASYNEQFF. This chain connects TRBV19 to TRBJ2-1; the D is unclear. Germline V gene sequence: CDR1 LNHDA, CDR2 SQIVND (reference sequence). V was cut by 4 bases and J by 1 base, with 8 bases left in between. The CDR3 contains 14 residues.

The chain is built from TRBV6-4 and TRBJ2-3; D may be TRBD2 (6 bases). CDR1 is MRHNA and CDR2 is SNTAGT in the germline V gene. The ends were cut back, 0 bases at V and 1 base at J, with 8 bases in the middle. The length of the CDR3 is 15 residues. The CDR3 DNA follows: TGTGCCAGCAGTGACTCGCCGGGAGGCACAGATACGCAGTATTTT. Encoded protein: CASSDSPGGTDTQYF.